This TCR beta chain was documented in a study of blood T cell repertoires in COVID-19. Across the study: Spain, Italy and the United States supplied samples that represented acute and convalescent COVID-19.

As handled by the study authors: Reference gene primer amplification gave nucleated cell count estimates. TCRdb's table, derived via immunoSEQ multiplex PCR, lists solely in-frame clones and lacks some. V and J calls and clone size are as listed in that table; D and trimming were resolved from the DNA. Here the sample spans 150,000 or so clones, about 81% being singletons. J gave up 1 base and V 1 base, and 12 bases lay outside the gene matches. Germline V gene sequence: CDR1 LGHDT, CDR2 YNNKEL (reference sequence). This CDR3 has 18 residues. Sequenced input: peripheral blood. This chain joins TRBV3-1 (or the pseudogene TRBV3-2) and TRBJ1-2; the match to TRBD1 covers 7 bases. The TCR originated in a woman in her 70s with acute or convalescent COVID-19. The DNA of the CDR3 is TGTGCCAGCAGCCAAGCTAAGGGGACAGACCTTTTTAACTATGGCTACACCTTC. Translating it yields CASSQAKGTDLFNYGYTF.